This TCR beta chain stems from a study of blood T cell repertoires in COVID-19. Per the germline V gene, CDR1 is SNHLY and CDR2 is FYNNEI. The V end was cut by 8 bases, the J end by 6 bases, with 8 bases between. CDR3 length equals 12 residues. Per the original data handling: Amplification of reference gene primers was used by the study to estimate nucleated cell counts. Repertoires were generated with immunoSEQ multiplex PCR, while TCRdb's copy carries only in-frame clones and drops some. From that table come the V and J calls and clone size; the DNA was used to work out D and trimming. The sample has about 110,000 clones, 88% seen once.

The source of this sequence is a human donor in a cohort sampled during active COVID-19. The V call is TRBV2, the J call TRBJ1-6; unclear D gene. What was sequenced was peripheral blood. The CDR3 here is CASSVLNSPLHF. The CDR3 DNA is TGTGCCAGCTCGGTCCTTAATTCACCCCTCCACTTT.